This T cell receptor beta chain came from a study of blood T cell repertoires in COVID-19. At the level of the study: Material from acute and convalescent COVID-19 was sourced from the United States, Italy and Spain.

Germline trimming cut 6 bases from V and 5 bases from J; bases unmatched to any gene: 9. The CDR3 spans 15 residues. CDR1 and CDR2 (germline): SNHLY, FYNNEI. The count of this clone is one. The method was immunoSEQ multiplex PCR; TCRdb's version includes in-frame clones alone and lacks a portion of them. The data contain 220,000 or so clones, about 93% of them singletons. This sequence was found in a man in his sixties with COVID-19, enrolled during active disease. Sequenced: peripheral blood. The chain employs TRBV2 and TRBJ1-5, with 8 nucleotides matching TRBD1. CDR3 bases: TGTGCCAGCAGCAACAGGGGGTGGGAGGATCAGCCCCAGCATTTT. It specifies CASSNRGWEDQPQHF.